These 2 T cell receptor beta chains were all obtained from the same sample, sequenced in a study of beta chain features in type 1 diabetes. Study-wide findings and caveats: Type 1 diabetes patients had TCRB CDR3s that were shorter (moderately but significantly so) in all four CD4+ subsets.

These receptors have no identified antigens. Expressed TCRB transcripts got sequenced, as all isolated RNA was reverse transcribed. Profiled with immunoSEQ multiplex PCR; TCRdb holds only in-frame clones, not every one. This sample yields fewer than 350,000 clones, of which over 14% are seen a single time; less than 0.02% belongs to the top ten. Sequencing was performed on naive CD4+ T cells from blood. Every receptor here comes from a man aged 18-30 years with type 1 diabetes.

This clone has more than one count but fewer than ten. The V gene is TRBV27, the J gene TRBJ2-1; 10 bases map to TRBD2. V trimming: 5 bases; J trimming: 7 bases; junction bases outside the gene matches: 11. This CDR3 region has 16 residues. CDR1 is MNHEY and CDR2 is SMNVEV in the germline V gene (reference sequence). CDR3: CASSPYLAGAGNEQFF. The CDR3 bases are TGTGCCAGCAGTCCGTATCTAGCGGGAGCGGGAAATGAGCAGTTCTTC.

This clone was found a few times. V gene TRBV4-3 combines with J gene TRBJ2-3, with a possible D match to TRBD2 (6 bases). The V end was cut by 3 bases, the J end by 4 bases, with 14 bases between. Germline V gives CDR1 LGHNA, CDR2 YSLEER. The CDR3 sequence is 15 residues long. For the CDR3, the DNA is TGCGCCAGCAGCCAGGGACTGCCCACGGCAGATACGCAGTATTTT. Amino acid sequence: CASSQGLPTADTQYF.